This entry describes one T cell receptor (beta chain). The antigen remains undetermined. The PCR was carried out with 60 Vbeta primers and 13 Jbeta primers. TCRdb's copy holds only in-frame clones and misses some; the assay was immunoSEQ multiplex PCR. The data contain about 190,000 clones, 65% to 85% of them singletons. The data were obtained in a study of cytomegalovirus exposure and HLA in healthy donors. General study findings and limits: The dataset shows that most TCR sequences were rare, while some public TCRs occurred in many donors.

This CDR3 spans 13 amino acids. Germline values: CDR1 MNHNY, CDR2 SVGAGI (reference sequence). The gene calls are TRBV6-6 and TRBJ2-5; D ambiguous. The J call may be in error: the DNA end matches TRBJ2-7 better. The sequencing input was PBMCs. The origin of this receptor is a woman aged 18-29 years in good health and CMV-seronegative. In DNA, the CDR3 is TGTGCCAGCAGTTACTCGAGAACTTACGAGCAGTACTTC. Amino acids: CASSYSRTYEQYF.